This T cell receptor beta chain came from a study of cytotoxic CD8 clonotypes in ibrutinib-treated CLL. Trimming removed 5 bases from V and 0 bases from J, with 10 bases in between. The CDR3 runs 14 residues. The germline V gene encodes CDR1 MNHEY and CDR2 SMNVEV (reference sequence). Clones were read by immunoSEQ multiplex PCR, and TCRdb kept only the in-frame ones, dropping some. This table has about 140,000 clones, around 77% appearing once. The sequences come from PBMCs, collected after 12 months of ibrutinib treatment. This receptor was taken from a human donor with chronic lymphocytic leukemia. The chain has TRBV27 and TRBJ1-1; no definite D call. The CDR3 spells CASSIARMNTEAFF. CDR3 bases: TGTGCCAGCAGTATCGCAAGGATGAACACTGAAGCTTTCTTT.